A selection of T cell receptor beta chains follows, all from one sample in a study of regulatory T cells in long-lasting Graves disease. Each CDR3 protein gets one entry after TCRdb re-called the multiplex PCR reads with MiXCR. The data show over 450,000 distinct CDR3 sequences, with about a fifth seen just once and roughly 6.9% held by the top ten. The material sequenced was peripheral blood mononuclear cells (PBMCs), taken when the disease was refractory, from a patient treated with antithyroid drugs. The receptors derive from a female donor with Graves disease. The conserved cysteine and the conserved F or W are not part of the CDR3 here.

J	V	CDR3
TRBJ2-7	TRBV2	ASSPQGTEYEQY
TRBJ1-6	TRBV6-1	ASSSTGGMGSPLH
TRBJ2-7	TRBV20-1	SATPGQEIPTAYEQY
TRBJ2-7	TRBV11-2	ASSLGAGHGYEQY
TRBJ2-7	TRBV28	ASSPGTELFYEQY
TRBJ2-3	TRBV7-2	ASSQPLGGGSADTQY
TRBJ1-1	TRBV6-2/TRBV6-3	ASSYSAANTEAF
TRBJ2-2	TRBV6-1	ASEVLAMNTGELF
TRBJ2-7	TRBV20-1	SGGSRGYEQY
TRBJ1-2	TRBV28	ASSSGIKGYT
TRBJ2-3	TRBV29-1	SGQGSPSTDTQY
TRBJ2-1	TRBV10-3	ATGLAGVVNEQF
TRBJ1-5	TRBV12-3/TRBV12-4	ASSSIQWGDQPQH
TRBJ2-4	TRBV6-2/TRBV6-3	ASSYPGGVPPAKNIQY
TRBJ2-2	TRBV29-1	SVVIGTSGRSGELF
TRBJ1-5	TRBV12-3/TRBV12-4	ASSLYVGRGRDQPQH
TRBJ1-1	TRBV20-1	SAREQLNTEAF
TRBJ2-4	TRBV28	ASSLELGGNIQY
TRBJ1-1	TRBV5-1	ASSLGLEAF
TRBJ2-2	TRBV7-2	ASTARRVLANTGELF
TRBJ2-7	TRBV6-1	ASSGPGRLGEQY
TRBJ1-3	TRBV28	ASSSATGFGNTIY
TRBJ2-7	TRBV20-1	SAVRDRVYEQY
TRBJ2-7	TRBV20-1	SARAVTNSYEQY
TRBJ1-1	TRBV7-6	ASSLRGGIIPEAF
TRBJ1-2	TRBV7-8	ASSYPGLPFGGYT
TRBJ2-4	TRBV7-9	ASSLVQGHDIQY
TRBJ2-6	TRBV5-1	ASSFPEPSGANVLT
TRBJ1-5	TRBV6-1	ASVRDSGVQPQH
TRBJ1-5	TRBV5-1	TSSLGQGLGQPQH
TRBJ1-5	TRBV30	AWSPQGNQPQH
TRBJ1-4	TRBV9	ASSGRTVNPTNEKLF
TRBJ2-7	TRBV27	ASSPPPGKGEQY
TRBJ2-7	TRBV5-1	ASSPTSGGPGEQY
TRBJ2-7	TRBV6-6	ASSYSVEQY
TRBJ2-7	TRBV7-2	ASSLGFDASSYEQY
TRBJ2-7	TRBV28	ASSSGQGPNYEQY
TRBJ2-3	TRBV28	ASSYYLAGRRY
TRBJ2-2	TRBV18	ASSPAGRSNTGELF
TRBJ2-5	TRBV9	ASSSRSGGETQY